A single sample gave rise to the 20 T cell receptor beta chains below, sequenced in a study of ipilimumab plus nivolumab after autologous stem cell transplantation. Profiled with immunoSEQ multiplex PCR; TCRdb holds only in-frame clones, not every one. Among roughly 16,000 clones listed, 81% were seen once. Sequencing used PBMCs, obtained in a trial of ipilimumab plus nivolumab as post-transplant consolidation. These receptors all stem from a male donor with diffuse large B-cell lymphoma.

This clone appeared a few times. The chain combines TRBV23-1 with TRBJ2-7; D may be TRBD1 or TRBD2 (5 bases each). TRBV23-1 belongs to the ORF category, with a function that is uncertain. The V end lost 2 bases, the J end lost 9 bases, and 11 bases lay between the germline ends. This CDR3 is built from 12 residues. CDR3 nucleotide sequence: TGCGCCAGCAGTCAACACGGGACGGGGCAGTACTTC. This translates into CASSQHGTGQYF.

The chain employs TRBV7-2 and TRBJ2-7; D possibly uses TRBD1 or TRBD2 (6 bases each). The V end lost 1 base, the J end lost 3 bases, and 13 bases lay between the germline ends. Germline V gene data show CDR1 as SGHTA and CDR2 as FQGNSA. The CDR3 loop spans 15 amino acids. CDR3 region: CASSLVGGGSYEQYF. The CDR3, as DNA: TGTGCCAGCAGCTTAGTGGGGGGCGGTAGCTACGAGCAGTACTTC.

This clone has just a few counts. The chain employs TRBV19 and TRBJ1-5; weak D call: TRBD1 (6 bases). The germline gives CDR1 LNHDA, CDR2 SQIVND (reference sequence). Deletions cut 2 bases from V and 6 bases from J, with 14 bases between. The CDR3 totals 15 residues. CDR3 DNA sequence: TGTGCCAGTAGTATACCGCAGGGGATTAGTCAGCCCCAGCATTTT. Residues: CASSIPQGISQPQHF.

Here the CDR3 DNA reads TGCGCCAGCAGCCATGATTATCGACAGAACACCGGGGAGCTGTTTTTT. Protein: CASSHDYRQNTGELFF. The V call is TRBV4-3, the J call TRBJ2-2; no clear D. The V end was cut by 3 bases, the J end by 1 base, with 12 bases between. This CDR3 spans 16 amino acids. Germline CDR1 LGHNA, CDR2 YSLEER.

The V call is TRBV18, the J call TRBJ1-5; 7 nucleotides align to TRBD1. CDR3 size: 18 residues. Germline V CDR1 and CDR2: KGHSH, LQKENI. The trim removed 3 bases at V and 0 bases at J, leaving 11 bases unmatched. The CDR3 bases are TGTGCCAGCTCACCGGGGGACAGAATAATACATAGCAATCAGCCCCAGCATTTT. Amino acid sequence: CASSPGDRIIHSNQPQHF.

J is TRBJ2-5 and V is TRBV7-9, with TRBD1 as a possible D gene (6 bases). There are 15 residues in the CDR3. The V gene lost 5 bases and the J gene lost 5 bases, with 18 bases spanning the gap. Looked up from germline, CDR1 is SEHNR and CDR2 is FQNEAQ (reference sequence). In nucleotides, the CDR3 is TGTGCCAGCAGCCCTGGCGTGACAGGAGGTGAGACCCAGTACTTC. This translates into CASSPGVTGGETQYF.

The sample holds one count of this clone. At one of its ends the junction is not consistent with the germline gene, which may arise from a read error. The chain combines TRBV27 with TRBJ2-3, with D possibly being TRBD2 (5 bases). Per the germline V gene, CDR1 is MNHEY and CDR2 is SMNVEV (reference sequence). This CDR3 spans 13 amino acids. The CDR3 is CASRPWVGDAQYF. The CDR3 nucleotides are TGTGCCAGCAGGCCCTGGGTGGGAGATGCGCAGTATTTT.

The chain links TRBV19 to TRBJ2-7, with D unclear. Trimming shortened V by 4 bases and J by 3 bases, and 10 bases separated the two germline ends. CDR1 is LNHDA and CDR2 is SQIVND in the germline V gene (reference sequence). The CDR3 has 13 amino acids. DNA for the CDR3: TGTGCCAGTAGTACGACATTGAACTACGAGCAGTACTTC. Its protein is CASSTTLNYEQYF.

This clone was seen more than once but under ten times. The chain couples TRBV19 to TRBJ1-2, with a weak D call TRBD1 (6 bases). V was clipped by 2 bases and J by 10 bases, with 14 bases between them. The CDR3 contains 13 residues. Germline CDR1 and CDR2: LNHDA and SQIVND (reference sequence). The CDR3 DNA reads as TGTGCCAGTAGTATATCGTCAGGGGCCTACTACACCTTC. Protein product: CASSISSGAYYTF.

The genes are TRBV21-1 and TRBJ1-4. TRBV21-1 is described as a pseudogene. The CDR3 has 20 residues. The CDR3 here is CASSIPRDREHTATNEKLFF. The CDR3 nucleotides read TGTGCCAGCAGCATTCCCCGGGACCGAGAACATACCGCAACTAATGAAAAACTGTTTTTT.

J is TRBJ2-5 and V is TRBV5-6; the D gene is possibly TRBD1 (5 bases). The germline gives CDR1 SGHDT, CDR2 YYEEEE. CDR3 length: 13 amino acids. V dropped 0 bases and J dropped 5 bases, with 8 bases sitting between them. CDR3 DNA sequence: TGTGCCAGCAGCTTGGGGGGCGCCGAGACCCAGTACTTC. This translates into CASSLGGAETQYF.

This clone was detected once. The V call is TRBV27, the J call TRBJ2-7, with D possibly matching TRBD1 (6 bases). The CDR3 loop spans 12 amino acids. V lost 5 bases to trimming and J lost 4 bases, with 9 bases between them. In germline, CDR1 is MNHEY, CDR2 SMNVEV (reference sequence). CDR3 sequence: CASSGRGYEQYF. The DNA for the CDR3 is TGTGCCAGCAGTGGCAGGGGATACGAGCAGTACTTC.

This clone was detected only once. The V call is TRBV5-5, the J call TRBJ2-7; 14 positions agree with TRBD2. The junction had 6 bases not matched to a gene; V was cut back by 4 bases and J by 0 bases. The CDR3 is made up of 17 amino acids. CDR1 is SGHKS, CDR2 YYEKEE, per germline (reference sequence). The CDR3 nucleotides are TGTGCCAGCAGCCCTGGACTAGCGGGGGGTAGCTCCTACGAGCAGTACTTC. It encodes CASSPGLAGGSSYEQYF.

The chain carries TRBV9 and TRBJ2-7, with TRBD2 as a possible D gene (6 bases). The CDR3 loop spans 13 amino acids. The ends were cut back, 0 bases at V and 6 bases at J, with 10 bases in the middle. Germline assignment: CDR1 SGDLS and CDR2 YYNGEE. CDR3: CASSVGRGSEQYF. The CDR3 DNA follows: TGTGCCAGCAGCGTAGGGAGGGGCTCCGAGCAGTACTTC.

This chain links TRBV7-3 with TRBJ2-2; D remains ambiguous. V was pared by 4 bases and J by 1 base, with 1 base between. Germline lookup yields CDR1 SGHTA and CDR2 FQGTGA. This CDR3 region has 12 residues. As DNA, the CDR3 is TGTGCCAGCAGCTGGAACACCGGGGAGCTGTTTTTT. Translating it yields CASSWNTGELFF.

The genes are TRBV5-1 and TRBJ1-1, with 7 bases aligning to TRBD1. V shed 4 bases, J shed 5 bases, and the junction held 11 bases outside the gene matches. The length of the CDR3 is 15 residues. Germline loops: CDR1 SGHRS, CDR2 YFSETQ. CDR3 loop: CASSPQQGWGTEAFF. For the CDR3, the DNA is TGCGCCAGCAGCCCCCAACAGGGGTGGGGGACTGAAGCTTTCTTT. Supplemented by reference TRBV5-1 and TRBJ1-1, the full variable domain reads KAGVTQTPRYLIKTRGQQVTLSCSPISGHRSVSWYQQTPGQGLQFLFEYFSETQRNKGNFPGRFSGRQFSNSRSEMNVSTLELGDSALYLCASSPQQGWGTEAFFGQGTRLTVV.

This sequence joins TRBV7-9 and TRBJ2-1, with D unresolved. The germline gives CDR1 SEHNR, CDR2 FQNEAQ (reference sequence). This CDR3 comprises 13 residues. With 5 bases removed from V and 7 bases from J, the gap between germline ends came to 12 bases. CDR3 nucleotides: TGTGCCAGCAGCCCTTTCCCGCATAATGAGCAGTTCTTC. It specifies CASSPFPHNEQFF.

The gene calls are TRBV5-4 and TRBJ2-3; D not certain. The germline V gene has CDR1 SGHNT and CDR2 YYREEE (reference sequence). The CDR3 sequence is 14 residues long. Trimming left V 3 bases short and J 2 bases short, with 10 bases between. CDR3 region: CASSSPSVTDTQYF. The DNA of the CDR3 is TGTGCCAGCAGCTCCCCATCGGTCACAGATACGCAGTATTTT.

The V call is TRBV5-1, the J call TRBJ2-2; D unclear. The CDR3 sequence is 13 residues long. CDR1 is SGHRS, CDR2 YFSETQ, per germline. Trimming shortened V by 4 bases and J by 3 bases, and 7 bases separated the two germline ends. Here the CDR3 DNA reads TGCGCCAGCAGCCAGGCGGACACCGGGGAGCTGTTTTTT. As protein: CASSQADTGELFF.

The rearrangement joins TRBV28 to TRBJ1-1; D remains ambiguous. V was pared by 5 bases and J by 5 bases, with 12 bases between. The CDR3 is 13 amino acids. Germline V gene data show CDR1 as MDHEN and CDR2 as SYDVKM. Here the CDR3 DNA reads TGTGCCAGCAGTGGAACGGGGTGGACTGAAGCTTTCTTT. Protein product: CASSGTGWTEAFF.